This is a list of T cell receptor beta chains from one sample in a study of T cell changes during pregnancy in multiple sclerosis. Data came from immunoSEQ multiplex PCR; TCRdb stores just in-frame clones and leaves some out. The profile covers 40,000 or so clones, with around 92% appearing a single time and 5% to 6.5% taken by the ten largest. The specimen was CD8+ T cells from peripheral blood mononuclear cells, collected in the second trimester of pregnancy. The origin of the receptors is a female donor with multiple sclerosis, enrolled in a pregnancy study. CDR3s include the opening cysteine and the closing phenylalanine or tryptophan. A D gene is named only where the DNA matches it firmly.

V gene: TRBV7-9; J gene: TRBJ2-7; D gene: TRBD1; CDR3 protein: CASSPPQGVYEQYF; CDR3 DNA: TGTGCCAGCAGCCCCCCTCAGGGGGTCTACGAGCAGTACTTC
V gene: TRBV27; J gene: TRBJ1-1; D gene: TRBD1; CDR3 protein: CASSLTGAEAFF; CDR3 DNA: TGTGCCAGCAGCCTTACAGGGGCTGAAGCTTTCTTT
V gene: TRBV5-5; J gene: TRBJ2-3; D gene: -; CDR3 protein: CASSLEQLSTDTQYF; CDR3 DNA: TGTGCCAGCAGCTTGGAACAGCTCAGCACAGATACGCAGTATTTT
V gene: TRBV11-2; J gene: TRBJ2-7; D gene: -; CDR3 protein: CASSLDGYEQYF; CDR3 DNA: TGTGCCAGCAGCTTAGACGGTTACGAGCAGTACTTC
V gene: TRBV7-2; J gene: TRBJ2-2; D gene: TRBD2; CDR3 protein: CASSLRGLAGGLTGELFF; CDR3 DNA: TGTGCCAGCAGCTTAAGGGGACTAGCGGGAGGGCTCACCGGGGAGCTGTTTTTT
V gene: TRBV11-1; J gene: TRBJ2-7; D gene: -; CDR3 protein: CASRPYAAYEQYF; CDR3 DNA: TGTGCCAGCCGTCCCTATGCCGCCTACGAGCAGTACTTC
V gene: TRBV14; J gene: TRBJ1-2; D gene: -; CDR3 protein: CASSQDSGGVSGYGYTF; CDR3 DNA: TGTGCCAGCAGCCAAGATTCGGGGGGGGTCAGCGGCTATGGCTACACCTTC
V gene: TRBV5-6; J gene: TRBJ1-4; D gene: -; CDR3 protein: CASSYTDATNEKLFF; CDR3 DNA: TGTGCCAGCAGCTACACAGATGCAACTAATGAAAAACTGTTTTTT
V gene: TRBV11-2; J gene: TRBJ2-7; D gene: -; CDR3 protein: CASSLDLRGRTDGEQYF; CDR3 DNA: TGTGCCAGCAGCTTAGATCTAAGGGGAAGAACTGATGGCGAGCAGTACTTC
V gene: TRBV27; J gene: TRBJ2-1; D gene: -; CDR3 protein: CASSPAFLSYNEQFF; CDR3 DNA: TGTGCCAGCAGTCCCGCTTTCCTCAGTTACAATGAGCAGTTCTTC
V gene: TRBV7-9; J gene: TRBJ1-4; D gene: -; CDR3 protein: CASSHTGNPTNEKLFF; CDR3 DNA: TGTGCCAGCAGCCATACAGGGAACCCAACTAATGAAAAACTGTTTTTT
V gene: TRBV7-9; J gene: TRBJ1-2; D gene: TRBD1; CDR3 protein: CASSPRRDRDFNYGYTF; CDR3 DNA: TGTGCCAGCAGCCCTAGGCGGGACAGGGATTTTAACTATGGCTACACCTTC
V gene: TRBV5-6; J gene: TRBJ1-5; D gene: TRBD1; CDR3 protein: CASSLGQGYNQPQHF; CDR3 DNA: TGTGCCAGCAGCTTGGGACAGGGGTACAATCAGCCCCAGCATTTT
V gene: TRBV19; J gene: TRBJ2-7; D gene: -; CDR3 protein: CASSIVSSSYEQYF; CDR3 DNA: TGTGCCAGTAGTATTGTGTCGAGCTCCTACGAGCAGTACTTC